One sample yielded the 29 T cell receptor beta chains listed below, sequenced in a study of cytomegalovirus exposure and HLA in healthy donors. Researchers ran the PCR with 60 Vbeta and 13 Jbeta primers. This table comes from immunoSEQ multiplex PCR, and its TCRdb copy is limited to in-frame clones, with some not included. The table lists around 97,000 clones, roughly two thirds of them singletons, with roughly 3.6% in the top ten. The sample consisted of PBMCs. The source of these receptors is a man aged 40-49 years in good health and CMV-seronegative.

This clone was seen a few times. CDR3 bases: TGTGCCAGCAGGGAGAGGGCACCCTACGAGCAGTACTTC. Its translation: CASRERAPYEQYF. The V call is TRBV6-1, the J call TRBJ2-7; the D gene is possibly TRBD2 (5 bases). Trimming stripped 6 bases from V and 2 bases from J, with 11 bases between. Germline values: CDR1 MNHNS, CDR2 SASEGT. The CDR3 extends over 13 amino acids.

As concerns this clone: One end of the junction varies from germline; a read error may be responsible. The rearrangement joins TRBV6-6 to TRBJ2-7; TRBD2 matches at 7 bases. This CDR3 has 15 amino acids. Germline V lookup: CDR1 MNHNY, CDR2 SVGAGI (reference sequence). CDR3 residues: CASSYSGGTSFEQYF. In nucleotides, the CDR3 is TGTGCCAGCAGTTACTCGGGAGGGACCTCCTTCGAGCAGTACTTC.

This clone was counted once. CDR3 sequence reads: CASSPDRGPGEKYF. The CDR3 bases are TGTGCCAGCAGCCCCGACAGGGGTCCGGGGGAGAAGTATTTT. The chain couples TRBV9 to TRBJ2-3; 8 bases map to TRBD1. V shed 4 bases, J shed 13 bases, and the junction held 14 bases outside the gene matches. The CDR3 is 14 amino acids. CDR1 and CDR2 (germline): SGDLS, YYNGEE.

The chain is built from TRBV15 and TRBJ1-2; D remains unclear. CDR1 and CDR2 from the germline V gene are LNHNV and YYDKDF (reference sequence). The germline V and J ends were trimmed by 1 base and 4 bases, with 4 bases remaining between them. This CDR3 has 12 residues. CDR3 sequence (DNA): TGTGCCACCAGCAGAGTTAGCTATGGCTACACCTTC. Amino acids: CATSRVSYGYTF.

V gene TRBV23-1 combines with J gene TRBJ2-7; 7 bases line up with TRBD1. TRBV23-1 falls under the ORF class, with uncertain function. The V and J ends lost 2 bases and 3 bases, in that order; junction bases with no gene match: 7. The CDR3 spans 15 residues. In nucleotides, the CDR3 is TGCGCCAGCAGTCAACTCTCGGGGACAGACTACGAGCAGTACTTC. Amino acids: CASSQLSGTDYEQYF.

The CDR3 DNA sequence: TGTGCCAGCAGCTCTTTCCTTCGGAGCACAGATACGCAGTATTTT. This codes for CASSSFLRSTDTQYF. The chain employs TRBV5-4 and TRBJ2-3; D is undetermined. The germline V and J ends were trimmed by 3 bases and 0 bases, with 11 bases remaining between them. CDR1 and CDR2 from the germline V gene are SGHNT and YYREEE (reference sequence). The CDR3 spans 15 residues.

CDR3 sequence: CASSPRRGSYGYTF. In DNA, the CDR3 is TGTGCCAGCAGTCCCCGCAGGGGAAGTTATGGCTACACCTTC. The genes are TRBV25-1 and TRBJ1-2; tentatively, D is TRBD1 (6 bases). CDR3 size: 14 residues. The germline V gene encodes CDR1 MGHDK and CDR2 SYGVNS. V shed 5 bases and J shed 5 bases, with 15 bases lying between them.

The chain couples TRBV10-2 to TRBJ1-5; maybe TRBD1 (6 bases). The CDR3 has 12 amino acids. Looked up from germline, CDR1 is WSHSY and CDR2 is SAAADI. Trimming pared 7 bases from V and 8 bases from J, leaving 12 bases between. CDR3 loop: CASTTGFEPQHF. The DNA of the CDR3 is TGCGCCAGCACTACAGGGTTTGAGCCCCAGCATTTT.

The chain recombines TRBV5-1 with TRBJ1-4; 7 nucleotides align to TRBD1. There are 14 residues in the CDR3. The V and J ends lost 7 bases and 4 bases, in that order; junction bases with no gene match: 7. Germline V gene data show CDR1 as SGHRS and CDR2 as YFSETQ. The CDR3 reads CASGLGQDNEKLFF. CDR3 sequence (DNA): TGCGCCAGCGGCCTAGGACAGGATAATGAAAAACTGTTTTTT.

The chain has TRBV19 and TRBJ2-1, with TRBD2 matching over 10 bases. The germline V gene encodes CDR1 LNHDA and CDR2 SQIVND (reference sequence). The CDR3 has 14 amino acids. V lost 5 bases, J lost 9 bases, and 7 bases stayed unmatched. The CDR3 DNA reads TGTGCCAGTAGTCTCCTAGCGGGGGAGAGTGAGCAGTTCTTC. Translated, it gives CASSLLAGESEQFF.

The V and J genes are TRBV7-2 and TRBJ2-5; D remains ambiguous. The germline V and J ends were trimmed by 5 bases and 1 base, with 8 bases remaining between them. The CDR3 has 13 amino acids. Per germline, CDR1 SGHTA and CDR2 FQGNSA. Written as DNA, the CDR3 is TGTGCCAGCAGCGGCTCGTTCCAAGAGACCCAGTACTTC. Translated: CASSGSFQETQYF.

The chain uses TRBV5-1 and TRBJ2-3, with 8 bases matching TRBD2. Germline values: CDR1 SGHRS, CDR2 YFSETQ. V lost 4 bases and J lost 5; bases outside the gene matches: 6. This CDR3 has 14 amino acids. The CDR3 sequence: CASSASGWGDTQYF. The CDR3 coding sequence is TGCGCCAGCAGCGCTAGCGGGTGGGGAGATACGCAGTATTTT.

The V gene is TRBV5-5, the J gene TRBJ1-2; tentatively, D is TRBD1 (6 bases). V was pared by 4 bases and J by 0 bases, with 16 bases between. Looked up from germline, CDR1 is SGHKS and CDR2 is YYEKEE (reference sequence). CDR3 size: 16 residues. CDR3 loop: CASSPVRRTANYGYTF. Written as DNA, the CDR3 is TGTGCCAGCAGCCCAGTCCGTCGGACAGCTAACTATGGCTACACCTTC.

The genes are TRBV4-1 and TRBJ2-1, with TRBD1 matching over 8 bases. The CDR3 is made up of 13 amino acids. Germline CDR1 and CDR2: MGHRA and YSYEKL. J lost 6 bases, V lost 6 bases, and 4 bases had no gene match. Here the CDR3 DNA reads TGCGCCAGCAGATCCAGGGGGCGCAATGAGCAGTTCTTC. This gives the protein CASRSRGRNEQFF.

This chain connects TRBV15 to TRBJ2-7; maybe TRBD2 (5 bases). The CDR3 contains 16 residues. CDR1 LNHNV and CDR2 YYDKDF come from the germline V gene (reference sequence). V was clipped by 1 base and J by 3 bases, with 16 bases between them. The CDR3 loop reads CATSRAQVGLLYEQYF. Here the CDR3 DNA reads TGTGCCACCAGCAGAGCGCAGGTCGGACTGCTCTACGAGCAGTACTTC. The full variable domain, in which reference TRBV15 and TRBJ2-7 provide the parts outside the CDR3, is DAMVIQNPRYQVTQFGKPVTLSCSQTLNHNVMYWYQQKSSQAPKLLFHYYDKDFNNEADTPDNFQSRRPNTSFCFLDIRSPGLGDTAMYLCATSRAQVGLLYEQYFGPGTRLTVT.

The V gene is TRBV7-6, the J gene TRBJ2-3; 10 bases are a match to TRBD2. Trimming took 1 base from V and 1 from J; bases not matched to a gene: 2. Germline CDR1 and CDR2: SGHVS and FNYEAQ. The CDR3 consists of 16 residues. In nucleotides, the CDR3 is TGTGCCAGCAGCTTAGTTAGCGGGGGGCGCACAGATACGCAGTATTTT. This encodes CASSLVSGGRTDTQYF.

The chain carries TRBV5-1 and TRBJ1-2, with 10 bases that match TRBD1. The V segment lost 0 bases and the J segment 4 bases; nucleotides outside the gene matches: 6. The CDR3 consists of 16 residues. Germline CDR1 SGHRS, CDR2 YFSETQ. The CDR3 DNA is TGCGCCAGCAGCTTGGAGATGGGACAGGGGTTCTATGGCTACACCTTC. This encodes CASSLEMGQGFYGYTF.

This sequence joins TRBV7-2 and TRBJ2-3; perhaps TRBD2 as D (6 bases). Between the trimmed V and J ends, which lost 4 bases and 2 bases, there was a span of 13 bases. This CDR3 contains 15 residues. Germline lookup yields CDR1 SGHTA and CDR2 FQGNSA. CDR3 region: CASSWDFPFTDTQYF. The CDR3 DNA follows: TGTGCCAGCAGCTGGGACTTTCCTTTCACAGATACGCAGTATTTT.

CDR3 sequence (DNA): TGCGCCAGCAGCTTGGCCGTACAATGGGAGACCCAGTACTTC. As protein: CASSLAVQWETQYF. The chain links TRBV5-1 to TRBJ2-5; D is unresolved. CDR3 size: 14 residues. CDR1 and CDR2 (germline): SGHRS, YFSETQ. With 0 bases removed from V and 5 bases from J, the gap between germline ends came to 11 bases.

This chain joins TRBV5-4 and TRBJ2-1; tentative D call: TRBD2 (5 bases). CDR1 is SGHNT, CDR2 YYREEE, per germline (reference sequence). CDR3 length: 15 amino acids. The germline V and J ends were trimmed by 4 bases and 3 bases, with 14 bases remaining between them. DNA of the CDR3: TGTGCCAGCAGCATAGGGAGCGTCCTCTACAATGAGCAGTTCTTC. Its protein is CASSIGSVLYNEQFF.

The chain carries TRBV13 and TRBJ1-1; 7 bases fit TRBD1. The CDR3 spans 15 residues. The V segment lost 5 bases and the J segment 1 base; nucleotides outside the gene matches: 7. Per the germline V gene, CDR1 is PRHDT and CDR2 is FYEKMQ (reference sequence). CDR3 region: CASSPLQGWNTEAFF. The CDR3 nucleotides are TGTGCCAGCAGCCCTCTACAGGGGTGGAACACTGAAGCTTTCTTT.

The J gene is TRBJ2-5, the V gene TRBV19, with D possibly being TRBD1 (5 bases). V lost 4 bases, J lost 11 bases, and 26 bases lay in between. CDR1 is LNHDA, CDR2 SQIVND, per germline (reference sequence). The CDR3 extends over 16 amino acids. The CDR3 protein is CASSRTHRSTTREQYF. CDR3 nucleotide sequence: TGTGCCAGTAGTAGGACACACAGGTCTACTACGCGAGAGCAGTACTTC.

This clone was observed a few times. The V call is TRBV7-9, the J call TRBJ1-1; 7 bases are shared with TRBD1. V shed 2 bases, J shed 1 base, and the junction held 13 bases outside the gene matches. The CDR3 consists of 18 residues. Germline CDR1 SEHNR, CDR2 FQNEAQ (reference sequence). The CDR3, as DNA: TGTGCCAGCAGCTTAAGACAGGGTGAAGATAAACGGAACACTGAAGCTTTCTTT. It translates to CASSLRQGEDKRNTEAFF.

The chain uses TRBV7-2 and TRBJ2-3; TRBD2 matches at 8 bases. This CDR3 has 17 residues. Germline CDR1 and CDR2: SGHTA and FQGNSA. J was trimmed by 0 bases and V by 4 bases; bases with no gene match: 9. DNA of the CDR3: TGTGCCAGCAGCTCCTATCTAGCGGGTATCAGCACAGATACGCAGTATTTT. It specifies CASSSYLAGISTDTQYF.

Only a few counts were recorded for this clone. This chain links TRBV4-1 with TRBJ2-3, with D perhaps TRBD1 (5 bases). With 1 base removed from V and 7 bases from J, the gap between germline ends came to 12 bases. Germline loops: CDR1 MGHRA, CDR2 YSYEKL. The length of the CDR3 is 14 residues. The chain's CDR3 is CASSQVEWGYTQYF. The CDR3, as DNA: TGCGCCAGCAGCCAAGTTGAGTGGGGCTATACGCAGTATTTT.

The chain is built from TRBV6-5 and TRBJ1-2; maybe TRBD1 (6 bases). The V end was cut by 0 bases, the J end by 4 bases, with 15 bases between. The CDR3 runs 16 residues. CDR1 and CDR2 from the germline V gene are MNHEY and SVGAGI. The CDR3 DNA sequence: TGTGCCAGCAGTTACTCGAACAGGGAACGGGGCTATGGCTACACCTTC. The encoded protein is CASSYSNRERGYGYTF.

The chain combines TRBV4-3 with TRBJ1-1; D is perhaps TRBD1 (5 bases). The V end lost 0 bases, the J end lost 1 base, and 18 bases lay between the germline ends. The CDR3 is made up of 18 amino acids. Germline CDR1 LGHNA, CDR2 YSLEER. The chain's CDR3 is CASSQDWGQGRANTEAFF. Written as DNA, the CDR3 is TGCGCCAGCAGCCAAGATTGGGGTCAGGGCCGGGCGAACACTGAAGCTTTCTTT.

To note about this clone: This may be a read error, as it is one base from a much larger clone. The chain is built from TRBV5-4 and TRBJ2-2, with D uncertain. The CDR3 consists of 13 residues. The V gene's germline CDR1 is SGHNT and CDR2 YYREEE (reference sequence). V was shortened by 1 base and J by 1 base, with 2 bases between the two germline ends. CDR3 coding DNA: TGTGCCAGCAGCTTGCAGAACACCGGGGAGCTGTTTTTT. Amino acids: CASSLQNTGELFF.

This clone is a singleton in its sample. The chain carries TRBV5-1 and TRBJ2-2, with D possibly being TRBD1 (5 bases). CDR1 is SGHRS, CDR2 YFSETQ, per germline. CDR3 length equals 16 residues. The germline V and J ends were trimmed by 5 bases and 3 bases, with 17 bases remaining between them. Here the CDR3 reads CASRRASGSYTGELFF. The DNA of the CDR3 is TGCGCCAGCAGGCGAGCTTCAGGGTCCTACACCGGGGAGCTGTTTTTT. The full variable domain, rest sourced from reference TRBV5-1 and TRBJ2-2, is KAGVTQTPRYLIKTRGQQVTLSCSPISGHRSVSWYQQTPGQGLQFLFEYFSETQRNKGNFPGRFSGRQFSNSRSEMNVSTLELGDSALYLCASRRASGSYTGELFFGEGSRLTVL.